These T cell receptor beta chains were read from a single sample in a study of blood T cells in healthy people across ages. TCRdb fed the 5' RACE reads into MiXCR, producing one record per CDR3 protein. The data show about 1.8 million distinct CDR3 sequences, with roughly 52% seen just once and approximately 2.1% held by the top ten. Sequences were obtained from blood. These receptor sequences come from a middle-aged woman in good health. The CDR3 runs from the conserved cysteine through the conserved F or W. A D gene is named only where the DNA matches it firmly. For some rows the clone size is stated as once, few or many, or as a class when expanded; others skip it.

clone_size j_call v_call cdr3_length d_call cdr3_aa cdr3_nt
few TRBJ2-3 TRBV20-1 11 - CSAIGGHTQYF TGCAGTGCTATCGGGGGGCATACGCAGTATTTT
- TRBJ1-2 TRBV20-1 14 - CSAREGRHNYGYTF TGCAGTGCAAGGGAGGGACGGCATAACTATGGCTACACCTTC
many TRBJ2-5 TRBV27 12 - CASRGLGETQYF TGTGCCAGCAGAGGTCTGGGAGAGACCCAGTACTTC
- TRBJ1-1 TRBV24-1 13 - CATSDPGKPRAFF TGTGCCACCAGTGACCCAGGGAAGCCGCGAGCTTTCTTT
- TRBJ2-1 TRBV4-1 20 TRBD2 CASSQEGLAGFLNTYNEQFF TGCGCCAGCAGCCAAGAAGGACTAGCGGGTTTTCTTAATACCTACAATGAGCAGTTCTTC
few TRBJ2-1 TRBV2 13 - CASSRDLNNEQFF TGTGCCAGCAGCCGGGACTTAAACAATGAGCAGTTCTTC
- TRBJ1-5 TRBV28 13 - CASTEPSNQPQHF TGTGCCAGCACAGAACCCTCCAATCAGCCCCAGCATTTT
many TRBJ2-5 TRBV29-1 11 TRBD2 CSVREGETQYF TGCAGTGTTCGGGAGGGGGAGACCCAGTACTTC
- TRBJ1-6 TRBV20-1 13 - CSARAGRNSPLHF TGCAGTGCTAGGGCAGGGCGGAATTCACCCCTCCACTTT
few TRBJ2-3 TRBV15 13 - CATSRDGAGLQYF TGTGCCACCAGCAGAGATGGGGCCGGCTTGCAGTATTTT
- TRBJ1-5 TRBV15 15 TRBD1 CATRRDRGSNQPQHF TGTGCCACCAGACGGGACAGGGGTAGCAATCAGCCCCAGCATTTT
- TRBJ1-2 TRBV7-8 16 - CASSLEGSSQIYGYTF TGTGCCAGCAGCTTAGAGGGAAGTTCCCAAATCTATGGCTACACCTTC
- TRBJ2-3 TRBV11-3 14 - CASSLQATSDTQYF TGTGCCAGCAGCTTACAGGCAACTTCAGATACGCAGTATTTT
- TRBJ1-1 TRBV20-1 15 - CSARAFGSTNTEAFF TGCAGTGCTAGAGCATTTGGGAGCACGAACACTGAAGCTTTCTTT
- TRBJ2-7 TRBV11-3 13 - CASSDDALDEQYF TGTGCCAGCAGCGACGATGCTCTCGACGAGCAGTACTTC
- TRBJ2-7 TRBV27 16 TRBD2 CASSLLWNGGFHEQYF TGTGCCAGCAGTTTATTATGGAACGGGGGGTTCCACGAGCAGTACTTC
- TRBJ1-6 TRBV4-1 15 - CASSQDGGGNSPLHF TGCGCCAGCAGCCAAGATGGAGGGGGGAATTCACCCCTCCACTTT
- TRBJ1-6 TRBV20-1 17 TRBD1 CSARDSHIGTGSSPLHF TGCAGTGCTAGAGATTCTCATATAGGGACAGGGAGTTCACCCCTCCACTTT
- TRBJ1-4 TRBV6-5 16 TRBD1 CASSYSTGGSNEKLFF TGTGCCAGCAGTTATTCGACAGGGGGCAGTAATGAAAAACTGTTTTTT
few TRBJ2-7 TRBV12-3/TRBV12-4 11 - CASTQSYEQYF TGTGCCAGCACTCAAAGCTACGAACAGTACTTC
- TRBJ2-7 TRBV27 13 TRBD1 CASRVQGADEQYF TGTGCCAGCAGAGTGCAGGGGGCGGACGAGCAGTACTTC
- TRBJ2-3 TRBV7-2 15 TRBD1 CASSLAGGQPRTQYF TGTGCCAGCAGCTTAGCAGGGGGCCAACCACGTACGCAGTATTTT
few TRBJ2-5 TRBV11-2 12 - CASSLKNNEQYF TGTGCCAGCAGCTTAAAAAACAATGAGCAGTACTTC
few TRBJ1-4 TRBV27 14 TRBD1 CASSGTGINEKLFF TGTGCCAGCAGTGGGACAGGGATTAATGAAAAACTGTTTTTT
many TRBJ1-2 TRBV6-5 13 - CASSPGPSYGYTF TGTGCCAGCAGTCCCGGGCCTTCCTATGGCTACACCTTC
few TRBJ2-1 TRBV27 15 TRBD2 CASSFRGLAGNEQFF TGTGCCAGCAGTTTCCGAGGACTAGCGGGCAATGAGCAGTTCTTC
few TRBJ1-1 TRBV28 14 - CASTLITANTEAFF TGTGCCAGCACCCTGATTACAGCGAACACTGAAGCTTTCTTT
few TRBJ1-2 TRBV20-1 11 - CSAPGGKGYTF TGCAGTGCCCCAGGAGGGAAAGGCTACACCTTC
- TRBJ2-3 TRBV29-1 17 TRBD2 CSVAGTSGGVSTDTQYF TGCAGCGTGGCCGGGACTAGCGGGGGGGTCAGCACAGATACGCAGTATTTT
few TRBJ2-4 TRBV12-3/TRBV12-4 14 TRBD2 CASSYGTSGNIQYF TGTGCCAGCAGTTACGGGACTAGCGGAAACATTCAGTACTTC
- TRBJ1-1 TRBV5-1 14 TRBD1 CASSLEQGVAEAFF TGCGCCAGCAGCTTGGAACAGGGGGTAGCTGAAGCTTTCTTT
- TRBJ2-5 TRBV7-9 16 TRBD2 CASSLVVPSGQETQYF TGTGCCAGCAGCTTAGTTGTTCCTAGCGGCCAAGAGACCCAGTACTTC
- TRBJ1-2 TRBV20-1 15 TRBD1 CSATRTGMSNYGYTF TGCAGTGCTACTAGGACAGGGATGAGTAACTATGGCTACACCTTC
few TRBJ1-2 TRBV28 15 TRBD1 CASKGGDRLNYGYTF TGTGCCAGCAAGGGGGGGGACAGGCTCAACTATGGCTACACCTTC
- TRBJ2-7 TRBV7-9 14 - CASSVEGPGDEQYF TGTGCCAGCAGCGTAGAGGGGCCAGGGGACGAGCAGTACTTC
- TRBJ1-1 TRBV29-1 12 TRBD1 CSVNRGGTGAFF TGCAGCGTCAACAGGGGTGGAACTGGAGCTTTCTTT
- TRBJ2-5 TRBV28 14 - CASSPPGGMETQYF TGTGCCAGCAGCCCCCCTGGGGGCATGGAGACCCAGTACTTC
few TRBJ2-7 TRBV27 21 TRBD2 CASSYRTAHPGLAGGAYEQYF TGTGCCAGCAGTTACCGGACAGCTCACCCGGGACTAGCGGGGGGCGCCTACGAGCAGTACTTC
once TRBJ2-5 TRBV7-2 14 TRBD2 CASSYGTRSGEQYF TGTGCCAGCAGCTACGGGACTAGATCGGGGGAGCAGTACTTC
- TRBJ2-5 TRBV20-1 16 TRBD2 CSARDGASGVEETQYF TGCAGTGCTAGAGATGGGGCTAGCGGGGTGGAAGAGACCCAGTACTTC
- TRBJ1-6 TRBV6-5 18 TRBD1 CASSYPKQGKFGNSPLHF TGTGCCAGCAGTTACCCGAAACAGGGGAAGTTTGGTAATTCACCCCTCCACTTT
- TRBJ2-7 TRBV28 14 - CASSFSEPTYEQYF TGTGCCAGCAGTTTCTCGGAACCTACCTACGAGCAGTACTTC
- TRBJ2-4 TRBV18 16 TRBD1 CASSGTASPPKNIQYF TGTGCCAGCTCCGGGACAGCATCACCACCCAAAAACATTCAGTACTTC
few TRBJ1-6 TRBV6-1 17 TRBD1 CASASGTGVPYDSPLHF TGTGCCAGCGCGAGCGGGACAGGGGTCCCTTACGATTCACCCCTCCACTTT
- TRBJ2-5 TRBV3-1 18 TRBD2 CACSPRTTTSGGWKTQYF TGTGCCTGCAGCCCACGAACCACAACTAGCGGGGGGTGGAAGACCCAGTACTTC